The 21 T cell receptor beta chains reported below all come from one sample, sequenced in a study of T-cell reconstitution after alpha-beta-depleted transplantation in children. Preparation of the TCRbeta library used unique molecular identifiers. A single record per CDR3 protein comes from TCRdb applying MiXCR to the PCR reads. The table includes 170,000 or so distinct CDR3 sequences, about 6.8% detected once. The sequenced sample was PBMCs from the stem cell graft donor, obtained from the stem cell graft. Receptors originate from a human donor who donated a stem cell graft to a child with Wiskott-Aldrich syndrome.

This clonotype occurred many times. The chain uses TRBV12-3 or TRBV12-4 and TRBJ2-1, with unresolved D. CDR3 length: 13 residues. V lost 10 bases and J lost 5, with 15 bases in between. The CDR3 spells CATSPRLHNEQFF. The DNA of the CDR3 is TGTGCCACCTCTCCCAGACTCCACAATGAGCAGTTCTTC.

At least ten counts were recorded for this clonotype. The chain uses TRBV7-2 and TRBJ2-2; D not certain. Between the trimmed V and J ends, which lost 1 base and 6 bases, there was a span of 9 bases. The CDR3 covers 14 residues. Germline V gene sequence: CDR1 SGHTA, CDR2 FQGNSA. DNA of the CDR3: TGTGCCAGCAGCTTAGTCTGGGTCGCCGGGGAGCTGTTTTTT. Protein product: CASSLVWVAGELFF. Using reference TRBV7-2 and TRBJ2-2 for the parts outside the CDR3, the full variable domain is GAGVSQSPSNKVTEKGKDVELRCDPISGHTALYWYRQSLGQGLEFLIYFQGNSAPDKSGLPSDRFSAERTGGSVSTLTIQRTQQEDSAVYLCASSLVWVAGELFFGEGSRLTVL.

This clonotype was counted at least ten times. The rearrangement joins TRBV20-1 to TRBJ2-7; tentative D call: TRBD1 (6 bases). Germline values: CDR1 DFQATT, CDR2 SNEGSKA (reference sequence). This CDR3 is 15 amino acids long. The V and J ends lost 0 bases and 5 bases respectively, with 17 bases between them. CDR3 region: CSARDSRGVKNEQYF. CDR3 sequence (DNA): TGCAGTGCTAGAGATTCCAGGGGCGTAAAGAACGAGCAGTACTTC.

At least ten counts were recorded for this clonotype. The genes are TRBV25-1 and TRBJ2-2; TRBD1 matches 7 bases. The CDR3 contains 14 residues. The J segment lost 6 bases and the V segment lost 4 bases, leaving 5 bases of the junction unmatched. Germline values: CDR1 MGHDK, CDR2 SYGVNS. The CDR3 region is CASSVERGPGELFF. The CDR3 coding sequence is TGTGCCAGCAGTGTGGAAAGGGGGCCCGGGGAGCTGTTTTTT.

CDR3 nucleotides: TGCGCCAGCAGCTTGGGGACTAGCGGGCACAATGAGCAGTTCTTC. Protein sequence: CASSLGTSGHNEQFF. The rearrangement joins TRBV5-1 to TRBJ2-1, with TRBD2 matching over 11 bases. The CDR3 totals 15 residues. From germline, CDR1 is SGHRS and CDR2 YFSETQ. J lost 5 bases, V lost 0 bases, and 1 base had no gene match.

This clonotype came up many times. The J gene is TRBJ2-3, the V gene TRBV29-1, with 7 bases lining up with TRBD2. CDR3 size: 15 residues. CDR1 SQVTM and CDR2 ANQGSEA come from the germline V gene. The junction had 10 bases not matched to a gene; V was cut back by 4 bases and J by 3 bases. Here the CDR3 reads CSVGGGSEVTDTQYF. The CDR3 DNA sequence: TGCAGCGTTGGGGGGGGGAGCGAGGTAACAGATACGCAGTATTTT.

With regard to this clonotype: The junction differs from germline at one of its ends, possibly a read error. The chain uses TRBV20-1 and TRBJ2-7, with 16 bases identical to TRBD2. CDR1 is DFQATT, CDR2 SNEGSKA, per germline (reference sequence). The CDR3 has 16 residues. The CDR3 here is CCATPGLAGGKDEQYF. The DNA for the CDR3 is TGCTGTGCTACTCCGGGACTAGCGGGAGGGAAGGACGAGCAGTACTTC.

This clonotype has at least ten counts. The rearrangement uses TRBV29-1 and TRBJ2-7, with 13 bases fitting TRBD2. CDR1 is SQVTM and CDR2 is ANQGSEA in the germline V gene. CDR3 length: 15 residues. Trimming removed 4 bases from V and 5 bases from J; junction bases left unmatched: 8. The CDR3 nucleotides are TGCAGCGTTGGACTAGCGGGAGGCCCGTCCCACGAGCAGTACTTC. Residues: CSVGLAGGPSHEQYF.

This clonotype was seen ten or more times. The CDR3 region has the DNA TGTGCCAGCAGCGCATCCCCCGACGGTCGGAATGAGCAGTTCTTC. It is translated as CASSASPDGRNEQFF. The J gene is TRBJ2-1, the V gene TRBV7-8; D remains ambiguous. The germline V gene has CDR1 SGHVS and CDR2 FQNEAQ. V gave up 5 bases and J gave up 7 bases, with 18 bases separating them. The CDR3 totals 15 residues. The whole variable domain, remainder taken from reference TRBV7-8 and TRBJ2-1, is GAGVSQSPRYKVAKRGQDVALRCDPISGHVSLFWYQQALGQGPEFLTYFQNEAQLDKSGLPSDRFFAERPEGSVSTLKIQRTQQEDSAVYLCASSASPDGRNEQFFGPGTRLTVL.

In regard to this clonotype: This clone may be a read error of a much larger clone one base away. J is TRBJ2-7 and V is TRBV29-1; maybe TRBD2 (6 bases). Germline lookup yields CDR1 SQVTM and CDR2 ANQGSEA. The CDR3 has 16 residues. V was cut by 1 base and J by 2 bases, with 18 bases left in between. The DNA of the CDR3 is TGCAGCGTTGAAGGGCAGAGGATAGGGAGGACCTACGAGCAGTACTTC. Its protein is CSVEGQRIGRTYEQYF.

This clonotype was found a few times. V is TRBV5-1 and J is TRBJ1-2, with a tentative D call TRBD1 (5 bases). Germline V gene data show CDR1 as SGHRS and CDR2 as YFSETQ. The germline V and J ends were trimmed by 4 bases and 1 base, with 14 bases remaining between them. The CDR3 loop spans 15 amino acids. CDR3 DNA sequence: TGCGCCAGCAGCCAGGGATTTACCTTTAACTATGGCTACACCTTC. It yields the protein CASSQGFTFNYGYTF. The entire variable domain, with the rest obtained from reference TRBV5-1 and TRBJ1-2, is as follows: KAGVTQTPRYLIKTRGQQVTLSCSPISGHRSVSWYQQTPGQGLQFLFEYFSETQRNKGNFPGRFSGRQFSNSRSEMNVSTLELGDSALYLCASSQGFTFNYGYTFGSGTRLTVV.

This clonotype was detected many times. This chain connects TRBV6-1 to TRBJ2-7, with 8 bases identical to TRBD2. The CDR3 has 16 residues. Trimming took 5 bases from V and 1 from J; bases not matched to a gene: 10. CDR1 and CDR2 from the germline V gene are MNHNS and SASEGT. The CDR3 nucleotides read TGTGCCAGCAGTCGGGGGGGGCAGGGGCGTTCCTACGAGCAGTACTTC. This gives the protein CASSRGGQGRSYEQYF.

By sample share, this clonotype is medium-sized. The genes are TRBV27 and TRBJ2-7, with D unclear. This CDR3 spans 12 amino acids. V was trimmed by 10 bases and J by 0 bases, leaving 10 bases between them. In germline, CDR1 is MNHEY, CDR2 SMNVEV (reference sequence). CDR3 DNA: TGTGCCACCCTTAGCAACTCCTACGAGCAGTACTTC. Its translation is CATLSNSYEQYF.

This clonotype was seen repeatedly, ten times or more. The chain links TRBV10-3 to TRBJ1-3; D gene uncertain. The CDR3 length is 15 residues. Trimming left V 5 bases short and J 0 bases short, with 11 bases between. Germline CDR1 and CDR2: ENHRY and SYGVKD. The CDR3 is CAISKTGFSGNTIYF. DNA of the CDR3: TGTGCCATCAGTAAAACGGGGTTCTCTGGAAACACCATATATTTT.

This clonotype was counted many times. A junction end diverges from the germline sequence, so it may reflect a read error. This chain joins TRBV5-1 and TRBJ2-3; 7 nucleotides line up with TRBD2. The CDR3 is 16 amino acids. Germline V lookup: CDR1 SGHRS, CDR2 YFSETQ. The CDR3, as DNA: TGCGCCAGCAGCCCGCTCGGGGGGACCCGCACGGATACGCAGTATTTT. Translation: CASSPLGGTRTDTQYF.

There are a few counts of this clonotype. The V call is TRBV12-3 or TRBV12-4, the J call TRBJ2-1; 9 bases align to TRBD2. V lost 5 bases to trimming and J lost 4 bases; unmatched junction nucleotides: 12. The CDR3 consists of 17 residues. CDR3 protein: CASSPQYLAGIYNEQFF. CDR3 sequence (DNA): TGTGCCAGCAGTCCCCAGTATCTAGCGGGAATATACAATGAGCAGTTCTTC.

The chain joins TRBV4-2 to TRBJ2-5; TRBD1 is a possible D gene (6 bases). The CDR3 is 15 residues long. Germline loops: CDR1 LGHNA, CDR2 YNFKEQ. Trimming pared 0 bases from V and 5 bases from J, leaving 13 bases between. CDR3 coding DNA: TGTGCCAGCAGCCAAGATTGGGGGCGCGAGGAGACCCAGTACTTC. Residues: CASSQDWGREETQYF.

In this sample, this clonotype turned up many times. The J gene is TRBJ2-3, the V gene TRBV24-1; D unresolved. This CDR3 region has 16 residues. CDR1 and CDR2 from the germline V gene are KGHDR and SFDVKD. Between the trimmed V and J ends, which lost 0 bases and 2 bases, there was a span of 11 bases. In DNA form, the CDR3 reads TGTGCCACCAGTGATTTGGGATTGGGGAACACAGATACGCAGTATTTT. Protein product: CATSDLGLGNTDTQYF.

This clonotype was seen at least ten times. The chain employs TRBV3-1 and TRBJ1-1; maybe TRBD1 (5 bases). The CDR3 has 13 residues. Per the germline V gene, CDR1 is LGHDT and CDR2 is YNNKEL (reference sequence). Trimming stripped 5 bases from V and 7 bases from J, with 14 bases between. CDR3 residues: CASSFRGADEAFF. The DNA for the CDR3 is TGTGCCAGCAGCTTTCGAGGGGCTGATGAAGCTTTCTTT.

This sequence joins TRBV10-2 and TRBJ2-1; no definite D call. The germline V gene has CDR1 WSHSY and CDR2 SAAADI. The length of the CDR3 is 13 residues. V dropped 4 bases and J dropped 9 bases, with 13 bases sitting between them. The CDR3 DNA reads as TGCGCCAGCAGTGCCGCCCATCTGGGTGAGCAGTTCTTC. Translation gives CASSAAHLGEQFF.

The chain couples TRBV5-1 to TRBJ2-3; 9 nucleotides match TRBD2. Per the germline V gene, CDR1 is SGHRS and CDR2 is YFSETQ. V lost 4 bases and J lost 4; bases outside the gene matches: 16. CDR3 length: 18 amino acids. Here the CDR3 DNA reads TGCGCCAGCAGCCGACAGCCTCGGGCGGGAGGGAGCGCAGATACGCAGTATTTT. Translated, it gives CASSRQPRAGGSADTQYF.